This entry concerns a single T cell receptor beta chain. This specimen belongs to a study of CD4 and CD8 cells across lung adenocarcinoma regions. The J segment lost 4 bases and the V segment lost 1 base, leaving 7 bases of the junction unmatched. This CDR3 is 17 amino acids long. Germline CDR1 is MGHRA and CDR2 is YSYEKL. Localized lung adenocarcinoma, a non-small cell lung cancer, affected the donors. TCRdb re-called the PCR reads through MiXCR, storing one row per CDR3 protein. The data contain over 9,500 distinct CDR3 sequences, approximately 50% of them singletons. The sequenced sample consisted of CD8+ T cells from the margin of a lung tumor. This rearrangement joins TRBV4-1 to TRBJ2-1; the match to TRBD2 covers 10 bases. This clonotype was sampled from a female donor with lung adenocarcinoma. The CD4 and CD8 labels of this study may be unreliable. For the CDR3, the DNA is TGCGCCAGCAGCCAAGCCATGAGCGGGGGGGGATACAATGAGCAGTTCTTC. Translating gives CASSQAMSGGGYNEQFF.